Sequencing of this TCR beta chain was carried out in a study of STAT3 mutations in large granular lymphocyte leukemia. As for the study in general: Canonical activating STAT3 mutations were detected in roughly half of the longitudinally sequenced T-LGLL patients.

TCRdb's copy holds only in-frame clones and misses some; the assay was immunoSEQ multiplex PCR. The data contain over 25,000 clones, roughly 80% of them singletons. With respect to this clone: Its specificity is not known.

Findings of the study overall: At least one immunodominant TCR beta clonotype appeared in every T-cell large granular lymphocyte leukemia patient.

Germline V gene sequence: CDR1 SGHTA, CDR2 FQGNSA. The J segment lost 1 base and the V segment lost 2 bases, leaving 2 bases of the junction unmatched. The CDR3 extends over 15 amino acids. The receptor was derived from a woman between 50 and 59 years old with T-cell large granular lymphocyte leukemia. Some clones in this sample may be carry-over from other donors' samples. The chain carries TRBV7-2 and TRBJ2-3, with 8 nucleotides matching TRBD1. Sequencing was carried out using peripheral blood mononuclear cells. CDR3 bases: TGTGCCAGCAGCTTACCGGGACAGGGCACAGATACGCAGTATTTT. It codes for CASSLPGQGTDTQYF.